Shown below are 17 T cell receptor beta chains from a single sample sequenced in a study of human T cells and chemical hapten exposure. Time point here: pre-sensitization, week 0. Regarding treatment: therapeutic diphenylcyclopropenone sensitization with weekly scalp DPC. TCRdb re-derived calls from the RACE reads in MiXCR, one entry per CDR3 protein. The sample contains some 60,000 distinct CDR3 sequences, around 10% of which appear only once. The source material was whole blood, sampled in connection with sensitization to the hapten diphenylcyclopropenone (DPC). Every receptor here comes from a woman in her thirties or forties with alopecia areata. Some clones in this sample may be carry-over from other donors' samples.

V usage is TRBV9 and J usage is TRBJ2-7; D remains unclear. This CDR3 contains 15 residues. Germline V lookup: CDR1 SGDLS, CDR2 YYNGEE. V was clipped by 0 bases and J by 3 bases, with 13 bases between them. In DNA form, the CDR3 reads TGTGCCAGCAGCGTAGGGGCCCCCGCCCGCTACGAGCAGTACTTC. This codes for CASSVGAPARYEQYF.

This clonotype was recorded many times. The chain combines TRBV9 with TRBJ2-5; the match to TRBD1 covers 7 bases. V lost 4 bases to trimming and J lost 0 bases; unmatched junction nucleotides: 6. The CDR3 has 15 amino acids. Germline assignment: CDR1 SGDLS and CDR2 YYNGEE. This CDR3 reads CASSFQDRDQETQYF. CDR3 DNA sequence: TGTGCCAGCAGCTTCCAAGACAGGGACCAAGAGACCCAGTACTTC.

This clonotype was seen more than once but under ten times. V and J are TRBV6-6 and TRBJ2-3; 7 positions match TRBD2. CDR3 length: 14 amino acids. V was clipped by 2 bases and J by 5 bases; unmatched bases: 4. The germline V gene encodes CDR1 MNHNY and CDR2 SVGAGI (reference sequence). The CDR3 spells CASSYGTTGDTQYF. CDR3 nucleotide sequence: TGTGCCAGCAGTTACGGGACTACTGGAGATACGCAGTATTTT.

The CDR3: CASSLSNNPNTEAFF. The CDR3 nucleotides are TGTGCCAGCAGCTTAAGTAACAACCCGAACACTGAAGCTTTCTTT. The V call is TRBV7-9, the J call TRBJ1-1, with unresolved D. V lost 2 bases to trimming and J lost 1 base, with 11 bases between them. Per germline, CDR1 SEHNR and CDR2 FQNEAQ (reference sequence). The length of the CDR3 is 15 residues.

This clonotype was seen a handful of times. The V call is TRBV10-3, the J call TRBJ2-1; possible D gene TRBD2, 6 bases. Germline V gene data show CDR1 as ENHRY and CDR2 as SYGVKD. The CDR3 sequence is 15 residues long. V was trimmed by 2 bases and J by 7 bases, leaving 15 bases between them. For the CDR3, the DNA is TGTGCCATCAGTGAGCCTACGGGAGTAGGTAATGAGCAGTTCTTC. It encodes CAISEPTGVGNEQFF.

The chain uses TRBV5-1 and TRBJ1-1; D is undetermined. V lost 0 bases, J lost 4 bases, and 7 bases lay in between. The CDR3 is 13 residues long. Per germline, CDR1 SGHRS and CDR2 YFSETQ. The CDR3 region has the DNA TGCGCCAGCAGCTTGGCCTATAGCACTGAAGCTTTCTTT. Translation gives CASSLAYSTEAFF.

This clonotype was counted at least ten times. The chain combines TRBV28 with TRBJ1-1; the match to TRBD1 covers 7 bases. Germline CDR1 and CDR2: MDHEN and SYDVKM. The CDR3 contains 16 residues. The trim removed 6 bases at V and 1 base at J, leaving 11 bases unmatched. The CDR3 reads CASSLGGGWGNTEAFF. CDR3 DNA sequence: TGTGCCAGCAGCCTTGGAGGGGGCTGGGGGAACACTGAAGCTTTCTTT.

This clonotype was observed a handful of times. The rearrangement joins TRBV6-5 to TRBJ1-1, with a weak D call TRBD1 (5 bases). Per the germline V gene, CDR1 is MNHEY and CDR2 is SVGAGI. V dropped 0 bases and J dropped 6 bases, with 14 bases sitting between them. The CDR3 loop spans 15 amino acids. This chain's CDR3 is CASSYSTGPRAEAFF. DNA of the CDR3: TGTGCCAGCAGTTACTCTACAGGCCCGAGAGCTGAAGCTTTCTTT.

CDR3 sequence reads: CSVELSWEQYF. CDR3 sequence (DNA): TGCAGCGTTGAACTTTCCTGGGAGCAGTACTTC. V and J are TRBV29-1 and TRBJ2-7, with D hard to call. Looked up from germline, CDR1 is SQVTM and CDR2 is ANQGSEA. Trimming took 2 bases from V and 7 from J, leaving 9 bases between them. This CDR3 comprises 11 residues.

This clonotype was found a few times. V gene TRBV20-1 combines with J gene TRBJ2-5; the D gene is possibly TRBD2 (5 bases). The V and J ends lost 0 bases and 1 base respectively, with 9 bases between them. Germline V gene sequence: CDR1 DFQATT, CDR2 SNEGSKA (reference sequence). The CDR3 loop spans 14 amino acids. The CDR3 reads CSARDGGGQETQYF. CDR3 coding DNA: TGCAGTGCTAGAGATGGAGGCGGCCAAGAGACCCAGTACTTC.

Ten or more counts support this clonotype. V is TRBV29-1 and J is TRBJ2-7, with D hard to call. CDR3 length equals 13 residues. Trimming stripped 4 bases from V and 2 bases from J, with 12 bases between. Germline CDR1 is SQVTM and CDR2 is ANQGSEA. CDR3 in amino acids: CSVVVGSPYEQYF. The CDR3 bases are TGCAGCGTTGTGGTGGGCAGCCCCTACGAGCAGTACTTC.

This clonotype was counted ten times or more. V usage is TRBV27 and J usage is TRBJ2-7; D remains unclear. Trimming took off 2 bases at V and 5 bases at J, with 4 bases between the two ends. Germline-derived CDR1 and CDR2 are MNHEY and SMNVEV (reference sequence). The CDR3 loop spans 11 amino acids. DNA of the CDR3: TGTGCCAGCAGTTTAGGGCACGAGCAGTACTTC. Encoded protein: CASSLGHEQYF.

This clonotype was seen repeatedly, ten times or more. The chain carries TRBV18 and TRBJ2-7; no clear D gene. The CDR3 runs 14 residues. CDR1 is KGHSH and CDR2 is LQKENI in the germline V gene. V lost 5 bases to trimming and J lost 0 bases, with 11 bases between them. The CDR3 DNA sequence: TGTGCCAGCTCAGGGGTCCCCAGCTCCTACGAGCAGTACTTC. Protein product: CASSGVPSSYEQYF.

This clonotype was seen ten or more times. The chain joins TRBV18 to TRBJ1-4, with 9 positions matching TRBD1. Trimming cost V 6 bases and J 7 bases; bases outside gene matches: 15. Germline loops: CDR1 KGHSH, CDR2 LQKENI. The CDR3 totals 17 residues. The CDR3: CASSAGTGSPRVEKLFF. The CDR3 coding sequence is TGTGCCAGCTCGGCCGGGACAGGGTCTCCGAGAGTTGAAAAACTGTTTTTT.

This clonotype was observed at least ten times. The chain recombines TRBV12-2 with TRBJ2-2; the table calls TRBD1, which could not be checked here. TRBV12-2 represents a pseudogene. This CDR3 comprises 16 residues. CDR3 protein: CASRSYRVRGTGELFF. The DNA for the CDR3 is TGTGCAAGTCGCTCATACAGGGTCAGAGGCACCGGGGAGCTGTTTTTT.

In this sample, this clonotype turned up a few times. V and J are TRBV29-1 and TRBJ1-4; the D gene is possibly TRBD1 (6 bases). There are 12 residues in the CDR3. Germline V lookup: CDR1 SQVTM, CDR2 ANQGSEA. V was shortened by 7 bases and J by 5 bases, with 11 bases between the two germline ends. CDR3 sequence (DNA): TGCAGCGGGGGGCAGACGAATGAAAAACTGTTTTTT. This translates into CSGGQTNEKLFF.

This clonotype appeared many times. This sequence joins TRBV28 and TRBJ2-2, with a possible D match to TRBD2 (6 bases). The CDR3 consists of 14 residues. Trimming took 8 bases from V and 0 from J, leaving 10 bases between them. Germline assignment: CDR1 MDHEN and CDR2 SYDVKM. The CDR3 sequence: CASFSGANTGELFF. CDR3 nucleotide sequence: TGTGCCAGCTTCTCGGGGGCGAACACCGGGGAGCTGTTTTTT.